Below are 31 T cell receptor beta chains sequenced from a single sample in a study of OX40 agonist ivuxolimab in advanced cancers. Generated by immunoSEQ multiplex PCR, the TCRdb table keeps only in-frame clones and is missing some. The sample has tens of thousands of clones, around 88% seen once. Sample: CD4+ or CD8+ T cells sorted from blood, taken in a trial of the OX40 agonist ivuxolimab. The origin of the receptors is an adult with an advanced solid tumor such as melanoma, head and neck, liver or kidney cancer.

This clone appeared a few times. This chain uses TRBV28 with TRBJ2-3; the D gene is possibly TRBD2 (5 bases). Germline V gene lookup returns CDR1 MDHEN and CDR2 SYDVKM. The V gene lost 7 bases and the J gene lost 5 bases, with 13 bases spanning the gap. This CDR3 contains 13 residues. DNA for the CDR3: TGTGCCAGCATCACCCCTCGGGGAGATACGCAGTATTTT. It translates to CASITPRGDTQYF.

In this sample, this clone turned up a few times. This chain joins TRBV7-8 and TRBJ1-5; D ambiguous. Per germline, CDR1 SGHVS and CDR2 FQNEAQ. This CDR3 contains 12 residues. Trimming shortened V by 5 bases and J by 8 bases, and 10 bases separated the two germline ends. The CDR3 sequence: CASSLPDKPQHF. CDR3 nucleotides: TGTGCCAGCAGCCTACCTGACAAGCCCCAGCATTTT.

This clone was picked up one time. As DNA, the CDR3 is TGCGCCAGCGGTCCGGGACACAGCTCCTACGAGCAGTACTTC. Residues: CASGPGHSSYEQYF. This chain links TRBV5-1 with TRBJ2-7, with TRBD1 as a possible D gene (6 bases). The CDR3 loop spans 14 amino acids. The ends were cut back, 7 bases at V and 0 bases at J, with 14 bases in the middle. In germline, CDR1 is SGHRS, CDR2 YFSETQ.

The CDR3 protein is CASREYTATDTQYF. In nucleotides, the CDR3 is TGTGCCAGCAGGGAATATACTGCCACAGATACGCAGTATTTT. The chain carries TRBV6-6 and TRBJ2-3; D not resolved. There are 14 residues in the CDR3. V lost 6 bases and J 2 bases, leaving 12 bases between the germline ends. CDR1 is MNHNY and CDR2 is SVGAGI in the germline V gene (reference sequence).

The genes are TRBV18 and TRBJ2-5, with D possibly being TRBD1 (6 bases). V was clipped by 3 bases and J by 1 base, with 9 bases between them. The length of the CDR3 is 14 residues. The germline CDR1 and CDR2 sequences are KGHSH and LQKENI. The DNA for the CDR3 is TGTGCCAGCTCACCGGACAGACTCCAAGAGACCCAGTACTTC. It yields the protein CASSPDRLQETQYF.

The chain carries TRBV7-2 and TRBJ2-7; 7 bases fit TRBD1. Germline values: CDR1 SGHTA, CDR2 FQGNSA. CDR3 length: 14 residues. With 4 bases clipped from V and 3 bases from J, the junction kept 6 bases outside the gene matches. CDR3 sequence: CASSSRTGVYEQYF. The CDR3 DNA reads TGTGCCAGCAGCTCCCGGACAGGCGTCTACGAGCAGTACTTC. Filled out from reference TRBV7-2 and TRBJ2-7, the complete variable domain reads GAGVSQSPSNKVTEKGKDVELRCDPISGHTALYWYRQSLGQGLEFLIYFQGNSAPDKSGLPSDRFSAERTGGSVSTLTIQRTQQEDSAVYLCASSSRTGVYEQYFGPGTRLTVT.

The CDR3 DNA follows: TGTGCCAGCAGCGCGGGACAGGGGAGCTATGGCTACACCTTC. Amino acid sequence: CASSAGQGSYGYTF. This chain links TRBV7-2 with TRBJ1-2; 10 bases align to TRBD1. V lost 5 bases and J lost 4; bases outside the gene matches: 4. Germline V lookup: CDR1 SGHTA, CDR2 FQGNSA. CDR3 length: 14 residues.

The rearrangement links TRBV6-6 to TRBJ1-5; D remains ambiguous. V was pared by 7 bases and J by 6 bases, with 19 bases between. The CDR3 contains 15 residues. In germline, CDR1 is MNHNY, CDR2 SVGAGI (reference sequence). The CDR3 protein is CASMEQRPEGQPQHF. DNA of the CDR3: TGTGCCAGCATGGAACAGAGGCCGGAGGGTCAGCCCCAGCATTTT.

The rearrangement uses TRBV6-4 and TRBJ1-2; D is possibly TRBD1 (5 bases). From germline, CDR1 is MRHNA and CDR2 SNTAGT. Trimming pared 2 bases from V and 6 bases from J, leaving 10 bases between. The length of the CDR3 is 13 residues. The CDR3 nucleotides are TGTGCCAGCAGTGACGGGGGATGGGATGGCTACACCTTC. It is translated as CASSDGGWDGYTF.

This rearrangement joins TRBV28 to TRBJ1-2; D ambiguous. The V and J ends lost 4 bases and 2 bases respectively, with 14 bases between them. The CDR3 contains 15 residues. Germline values: CDR1 MDHEN, CDR2 SYDVKM. This CDR3 is CASSSRPATNYGYTF. CDR3 sequence (DNA): TGTGCCAGCAGTTCCCGGCCGGCGACGAACTATGGCTACACCTTC.

V gene TRBV21-1 combines with J gene TRBJ1-4; the table's D call, TRBD1, was not checked against the DNA. TRBV21-1 is a known pseudogene. CDR3 length equals 16 residues. Here the CDR3 reads CASSKEGDRGREKLFF. For the CDR3, the DNA is TGTGCCAGCAGCAAAGAGGGGGACAGGGGGCGCGAAAAACTGTTTTTT.

This clone was seen only once. The chain links TRBV4-1 to TRBJ2-5; a weak D match, TRBD1 (7 bases). CDR3 size: 15 residues. Germline values: CDR1 MGHRA, CDR2 YSYEKL. Trimming removed 3 bases from V and 2 bases from J, with 13 bases in between. CDR3 sequence (DNA): TGCGCCAGCAGCCAGGCGGGACAGAGACAAGAGACCCAGTACTTC. Translating it yields CASSQAGQRQETQYF.

This clone was found once. The chain employs TRBV14 and TRBJ1-1, with 9 bases matching TRBD1. Trimming cost V 4 bases and J 6 bases; bases outside gene matches: 6. The germline gives CDR1 SGHDN, CDR2 FVKESK. CDR3 length equals 14 residues. The CDR3 spells CASSRDRGVSEAFF. The CDR3 bases are TGTGCCAGCAGCCGAGACAGGGGGGTATCTGAAGCTTTCTTT.

The chain joins TRBV27 to TRBJ2-7; D is unresolved. V was pared by 2 bases and J by 3 bases, with 14 bases between. The CDR3 contains 15 residues. Germline loops: CDR1 MNHEY, CDR2 SMNVEV (reference sequence). CDR3 DNA: TGTGCCAGCAGTTTACGGTGGGAACGAATCTACGAGCAGTACTTC. Protein product: CASSLRWERIYEQYF.

The genes are TRBV6-5 and TRBJ1-4; D is ambiguous. V lost 6 bases and J lost 9, with 17 bases in between. This CDR3 spans 14 amino acids. Germline V lookup: CDR1 MNHEY, CDR2 SVGAGI. The CDR3 nucleotides read TGTGCCAGCAGCAGACTAGGCGATTGGAAAAAACTGTTTTTT. Protein sequence: CASSRLGDWKKLFF.

The gene calls are TRBV5-1 and TRBJ2-7; D is perhaps TRBD1 (5 bases). V lost 6 bases and J 1 base, leaving 8 bases between the germline ends. CDR3 length equals 12 residues. Germline V gene data show CDR1 as SGHRS and CDR2 as YFSETQ. The CDR3 sequence: CASTDSSYEQYF. The CDR3 DNA sequence: TGCGCCAGCACTGACAGTTCCTACGAGCAGTACTTC.

The V call is TRBV5-1, the J call TRBJ1-2; 7 nucleotides line up with TRBD1. The CDR3 is made up of 14 amino acids. Germline-derived CDR1 and CDR2 are SGHRS and YFSETQ. After removal of 0 bases from V and 2 bases from J, the junction contained 1 base not matched to a gene. The DNA for the CDR3 is TGCGCCAGCAGCTTGGAGGGGGCAAACTATGGCTACACCTTC. Translation gives CASSLEGANYGYTF.

The chain combines TRBV10-2 with TRBJ2-5; D uncertain. V dropped 4 bases and J dropped 5 bases, with 11 bases sitting between them. Germline V lookup: CDR1 WSHSY, CDR2 SAAADI. The CDR3 covers 13 residues. CDR3 DNA: TGCGCCAGCAGTGTACGGGCTCAGGAGACCCAGTACTTC. This sequence encodes CASSVRAQETQYF.

The gene calls are TRBV29-1 and TRBJ1-1, with 10 bases lining up with TRBD1. CDR1 is SQVTM and CDR2 is ANQGSEA in the germline V gene. The ends lost 6 bases at V and 5 bases at J; junction bases unmatched: 6. This CDR3 contains 13 residues. The CDR3 DNA is TGCAGCGTCGAACTGGACAGGGGGACTGAAGCTTTCTTT. Encoded protein: CSVELDRGTEAFF.

V and J are TRBV10-3 and TRBJ1-4, with D unclear. V was shortened by 2 bases and J by 5 bases, with 12 bases between the two germline ends. Germline CDR1 is ENHRY and CDR2 is SYGVKD. The CDR3 is made up of 15 amino acids. CDR3 nucleotides: TGTGCCATCAGTGAGGGCGGGTTCGGGAATGAAAAACTGTTTTTT. This encodes CAISEGGFGNEKLFF.

A word on this clone: Within the sample, other DNA sequences also encode this same CDR3. The J gene is TRBJ2-1, the V gene TRBV7-9, with D uncertain. Trimming removed 5 bases from V and 0 bases from J, with 5 bases in between. This CDR3 has 13 amino acids. Germline values: CDR1 SEHNR, CDR2 FQNEAQ (reference sequence). CDR3 protein: CASSPRSYNEQFF. Here the CDR3 DNA reads TGTGCCAGCAGCCCCCGCTCCTACAATGAGCAGTTCTTC. Based on the CDR3 plus reference TRBV7-9 and TRBJ2-1, the full variable domain is DTGVSQNPRHKITKRGQNVTFRCDPISEHNRLYWYRQTLGQGPEFLTYFQNEAQLEKSRLLSDRFSAERPKGSFSTLEIQRTEQGDSAMYLCASSPRSYNEQFFGPGTRLTVL.

V usage is TRBV19 and J usage is TRBJ1-1; TRBD1 matches 7 bases. Germline CDR1 is LNHDA and CDR2 is SQIVND (reference sequence). The CDR3 runs 13 residues. Trimming at V came to 11 bases and at J to 4 bases, leaving 10 bases not matched to a gene. CDR3 DNA sequence: TGTGCCTCCTCTCTCGACAGGGCCACTGAAGCTTTCTTT. It codes for CASSLDRATEAFF.

CDR3 nucleotide sequence: TGTGCCAGCAGCTTAAACCAGGGTTATGGCTACACCTTC. Protein sequence: CASSLNQGYGYTF. The V gene is TRBV7-8, the J gene TRBJ1-2, with D perhaps matching TRBD1 (5 bases). The CDR3 has 13 residues. The germline V and J ends were trimmed by 2 bases and 5 bases, with 9 bases remaining between them. Germline lookup yields CDR1 SGHVS and CDR2 FQNEAQ.

The gene calls are TRBV2 and TRBJ2-7; TRBD1 aligns across 8 bases. Germline-derived CDR1 and CDR2 are SNHLY and FYNNEI. With V trimmed by 7 bases and J by 1 base, 6 bases remained unmatched. The CDR3 covers 14 residues. The DNA of the CDR3 is TGTGCCAGCACCAGGGGGCTAGGGTCCTACGAGCAGTACTTC. Translation: CASTRGLGSYEQYF.

The chain is built from TRBV29-1 and TRBJ1-1; D gene ambiguous. Germline CDR1 reads SQVTM; CDR2 reads ANQGSEA. The CDR3 consists of 14 residues. The ends were cut back, 0 bases at V and 3 bases at J, with 11 bases in the middle. CDR3 sequence (DNA): TGCAGCGTTGAAGAGGGCAGGACGGACACTGAAGCTTTCTTT. This translates into CSVEEGRTDTEAFF.

The chain combines TRBV5-1 with TRBJ2-5; 10 bases agree with TRBD2. The germline V gene encodes CDR1 SGHRS and CDR2 YFSETQ. The CDR3 is made up of 15 amino acids. The trim removed 0 bases at V and 4 bases at J, leaving 3 bases unmatched. This CDR3 reads CASSLDLAGVETQYF. The CDR3 nucleotides read TGCGCCAGCAGCTTGGATCTAGCGGGGGTAGAGACCCAGTACTTC.

The rearrangement joins TRBV2 to TRBJ1-3; a weak D match, TRBD1 (5 bases). CDR3 length: 13 amino acids. Germline lookup yields CDR1 SNHLY and CDR2 FYNNEI. Trimming pared 9 bases from V and 2 bases from J, leaving 11 bases between. The chain's CDR3 is CASGGGAGNTIYF. For the CDR3, the DNA is TGTGCCAGTGGGGGGGGTGCTGGAAACACCATATATTTT.

The V call is TRBV6-4, the J call TRBJ2-7; 11 bases are a match to TRBD1. V trimming: 4 bases; J trimming: 6 bases; junction bases outside the gene matches: 8. Germline CDR1 is MRHNA and CDR2 is SNTAGT. The CDR3 runs to 15 residues. DNA of the CDR3: TGTGCCAGCAGTGGCCCGGGACAGGGGGTATTCGAGCAGTACTTC. As protein: CASSGPGQGVFEQYF.

The chain employs TRBV2 and TRBJ1-1; no clear D gene. V gave up 8 bases and J gave up 6 bases, with 10 bases separating them. This CDR3 has 11 amino acids. Per the germline V gene, CDR1 is SNHLY and CDR2 is FYNNEI. Written as DNA, the CDR3 is TGTGCCAGCGGACCCAGAGCTGAAGCTTTCTTT. This translates into CASGPRAEAFF.

V and J are TRBV5-1 and TRBJ2-7; no clear D. V lost 0 bases and J lost 0, with 10 bases in between. CDR3 size: 15 residues. Germline CDR1 SGHRS, CDR2 YFSETQ. The CDR3 loop is CASSLAMGSSYEQYF. The CDR3 coding sequence is TGCGCCAGCAGCTTGGCCATGGGAAGCTCCTACGAGCAGTACTTC.

The chain has TRBV6-5 and TRBJ2-3, with no clear D. Germline V gives CDR1 MNHEY, CDR2 SVGAGI. The CDR3 has 14 residues. Trimming left V 3 bases short and J 2 bases short, with 9 bases between. Here the CDR3 DNA reads TGTGCCAGCAGTTATAACGTGGCCACAGATACGCAGTATTTT. This translates into CASSYNVATDTQYF.